This entry lists 24 T cell receptor beta chains sequenced from one sample in a study of radiation and T cells in renal cell carcinoma. Clones were sequenced by immunoSEQ multiplex PCR, and TCRdb holds only the in-frame ones, with some missing. Here the sample spans 60,000 to 75,000 clones, roughly 80% being singletons. Time point in this sample: blood 4 weeks post-SBRT, at nephrectomy. Sample treatment: 15 Gy SBRT to primary tumor, nephrectomy 4 weeks later. This specimen consisted of blood, obtained from a patient whose treatment included radiotherapy and nephrectomy. These receptors were obtained from a man aged 55-75 years with renal cell carcinoma.

CDR3 protein: CASSPLGDTQYF. The CDR3, as DNA: TGTGCCAGCAGCCCCCTGGGGGATACGCAGTATTTT. The chain employs TRBV7-6 and TRBJ2-3; D is unclear. This CDR3 comprises 12 residues. The V gene's germline CDR1 is SGHVS and CDR2 FNYEAQ. Trimming shortened V by 5 bases and J by 6 bases, and 9 bases separated the two germline ends.

This clone has more than one count but fewer than ten. The chain combines TRBV6-5 with TRBJ1-1; D is possibly TRBD1 (5 bases). The germline V and J ends were trimmed by 6 bases and 1 base, with 9 bases remaining between them. The CDR3 covers 13 residues. Germline V lookup: CDR1 MNHEY, CDR2 SVGAGI. CDR3 protein: CASRDTWNTEAFF. DNA of the CDR3: TGTGCCAGCAGGGACACCTGGAACACTGAAGCTTTCTTT.

The chain combines TRBV28 with TRBJ1-3, with TRBD1 identical over 10 bases. With V trimmed by 2 bases and J by 4 bases, 5 bases remained unmatched. Germline loops: CDR1 MDHEN, CDR2 SYDVKM. This CDR3 region has 16 residues. The CDR3 coding sequence is TGTGCCAGCAGTTTAAGACAGGGGGCGCTGGGAAACACCATATATTTT. This sequence encodes CASSLRQGALGNTIYF.

This clone was seen a handful of times. Since a much larger clone is just one base distant, this may be a read error. The rearrangement uses TRBV5-4 and TRBJ2-2; no clear D. V was trimmed by 2 bases and J by 6 bases, leaving 2 bases between them. Germline lookup yields CDR1 SGHNT and CDR2 YYREEE (reference sequence). This CDR3 comprises 11 residues. The CDR3 DNA is TGTGCCAGCAGCTTCGCCGGGGAGCTGTTTTTT. Translation gives CASSFAGELFF.

The chain joins TRBV7-2 to TRBJ2-3; unclear D gene. The germline gives CDR1 SGHTA, CDR2 FQGNSA. The CDR3 totals 14 residues. Trimming stripped 3 bases from V and 2 bases from J, with 9 bases between. The CDR3 spells CASSFRQYTDTQYF. CDR3 in DNA: TGTGCCAGCAGCTTCAGGCAGTACACAGATACGCAGTATTTT.

CDR3 in DNA: TGCGCTGGGCAGGGACCCTACGAGCAGTACTTC. Its translation is CAGQGPYEQYF. The V and J genes are TRBV20-1 and TRBJ2-7; D is possibly TRBD1 or TRBD2 (5 bases each). CDR3 length equals 11 residues. CDR1 is DFQATT and CDR2 is SNEGSKA in the germline V gene (reference sequence).

V gene TRBV13 combines with J gene TRBJ2-5, with 10 bases identical to TRBD2. Trimming removed 2 bases from V and 0 bases from J; junction bases left unmatched: 3. CDR1 and CDR2 from the germline V gene are PRHDT and FYEKMQ (reference sequence). The CDR3 runs 16 residues. The CDR3 protein is CASSLKRGGYQETQYF. CDR3 DNA: TGTGCCAGCAGCTTAAAGCGGGGGGGGTACCAAGAGACCCAGTACTTC. The variable domain in full, with the rest retrieved from reference TRBV13 and TRBJ2-5, is AAGVIQSPRHLIKEKRETATLKCYPIPRHDTVYWYQQGPGQDPQFLISFYEKMQSDKGSIPDRFSAQQFSDYHSELNMSSLELGDSALYFCASSLKRGGYQETQYFGPGTRLLVL.

This chain uses TRBV5-4 with TRBJ2-5; either TRBD1 or TRBD2 may supply D (6 bases each). The V gene lost 4 bases and the J gene lost 2 bases, with 12 bases spanning the gap. The CDR3 runs 14 residues. Germline CDR1 reads SGHNT; CDR2 reads YYREEE (reference sequence). The DNA of the CDR3 is TGTGCCAGCAGCGTTACAGGGACTCAAGAGACCCAGTACTTC. Translation gives CASSVTGTQETQYF.

Written as DNA, the CDR3 is TGCGCCAGCAGTGAAACGGACAGGGGGGACACCGGGGAGCTGTTTTTT. This sequence encodes CASSETDRGDTGELFF. This sequence joins TRBV10-2 and TRBJ2-2; 10 bases agree with TRBD1. This CDR3 has 16 residues. Germline loops: CDR1 WSHSY, CDR2 SAAADI. With V trimmed by 3 bases and J by 3 bases, 4 bases remained unmatched.

The rearrangement joins TRBV5-1 to TRBJ2-7; D is ambiguous. CDR3 length: 14 residues. The germline V gene has CDR1 SGHRS and CDR2 YFSETQ. V lost 4 bases and J 2 bases, leaving 13 bases between the germline ends. CDR3 amino acids: CASSGPVGPYEQYF. The CDR3 DNA is TGCGCCAGCAGCGGACCAGTTGGGCCCTACGAGCAGTACTTC.

The J gene is TRBJ1-5, the V gene TRBV7-9; 10 nucleotides agree with TRBD1. After removal of 6 bases from V and 4 bases from J, the junction contained 9 bases not matched to a gene. Germline V gene lookup returns CDR1 SEHNR and CDR2 FQNEAQ (reference sequence). The CDR3 is 16 amino acids. The CDR3 DNA follows: TGTGCCAGCAGGCCGAGGGGGACAGGGGATAATCAGCCCCAGCATTTT. Translated, it gives CASRPRGTGDNQPQHF. Looking up the rest from reference TRBV7-9 and TRBJ1-5 gives the full variable domain: DTGVSQNPRHKITKRGQNVTFRCDPISEHNRLYWYRQTLGQGPEFLTYFQNEAQLEKSRLLSDRFSAERPKGSFSTLEIQRTEQGDSAMYLCASRPRGTGDNQPQHFGDGTRLSIL.

The chain combines TRBV29-1 with TRBJ1-2, with 12 bases identical to TRBD1. The CDR3 has 15 residues. V dropped 7 bases and J dropped 4; count of bases not matched to a gene: 10. The germline CDR1 and CDR2 sequences are SQVTM and ANQGSEA. DNA for the CDR3: TGCAGCGCACTTCGGGACAGGGGGCCCGGCTATGGCTACACCTTC. It specifies CSALRDRGPGYGYTF.

This sequence joins TRBV10-3 and TRBJ1-1; D not resolved. V lost 0 bases and J lost 8, with 10 bases in between. The CDR3 loop spans 13 amino acids. CDR1 and CDR2 (germline): ENHRY, SYGVKD. CDR3 sequence (DNA): TGTGCCATCAGTGAGTCAGGCGCCGTCGAAGCTTTCTTT. It translates to CAISESGAVEAFF.

The chain combines TRBV5-1 with TRBJ1-5; D ambiguous. Deletions cut 0 bases from V and 6 bases from J, with 4 bases between. The CDR3 covers 12 residues. CDR1 and CDR2 from the germline V gene are SGHRS and YFSETQ. CDR3: CASSLDGQPQHF. As DNA, the CDR3 is TGCGCCAGCAGCTTGGATGGTCAGCCCCAGCATTTT.

This chain links TRBV5-6 with TRBJ2-1, with a possible D match to TRBD2 (6 bases). CDR3 size: 15 residues. Germline-derived CDR1 and CDR2 are SGHDT and YYEEEE. Deletions cut 2 bases from V and 8 bases from J, with 17 bases between. The CDR3 DNA is TGTGCCAGCAGCTTAATAGCGGAGGTAACGGATGAGCAGTTCTTC. This translates into CASSLIAEVTDEQFF.

This rearrangement joins TRBV7-9 to TRBJ2-1; D is perhaps TRBD1 (5 bases). The CDR3 runs 14 residues. Trimming stripped 6 bases from V and 2 bases from J, with 11 bases between. Germline V gene sequence: CDR1 SEHNR, CDR2 FQNEAQ (reference sequence). The CDR3 spells CASRQGSPYNEQFF. CDR3 bases: TGTGCCAGCAGGCAGGGAAGCCCCTACAATGAGCAGTTCTTC. The whole variable domain, filled in from reference TRBV7-9 and TRBJ2-1, reads DTGVSQNPRHKITKRGQNVTFRCDPISEHNRLYWYRQTLGQGPEFLTYFQNEAQLEKSRLLSDRFSAERPKGSFSTLEIQRTEQGDSAMYLCASRQGSPYNEQFFGPGTRLTVL.

The chain links TRBV6-5 to TRBJ2-2; 8 bases are shared with TRBD2. CDR3 length equals 16 residues. V was clipped by 4 bases and J by 6 bases; unmatched bases: 10. Germline V gene lookup returns CDR1 MNHEY and CDR2 SVGAGI. CDR3 DNA sequence: TGTGCCAGCAGTTTTTTTAGCGGGATCGGAGCCGGGGAGCTGTTTTTT. Encoded protein: CASSFFSGIGAGELFF.

The CDR3 here is CASSHGGLVTYNEQFF. The DNA of the CDR3 is TGTGCCAGCAGCCATGGGGGGCTAGTTACCTACAATGAGCAGTTCTTC. V is TRBV5-4 and J is TRBJ2-1, with D perhaps matching TRBD1 or TRBD2 (6 bases each). CDR1 and CDR2 (germline): SGHNT, YYREEE (reference sequence). The CDR3 has 16 residues. V lost 4 bases, J lost 2 bases, and 16 bases lay in between. Supplemented by reference TRBV5-4 and TRBJ2-1, the full variable domain reads ETGVTQSPTHLIKTRGQQVTLRCSSQSGHNTVSWYQQALGQGPQFIFQYYREEENGRGNFPPRFSGLQFPNYSSELNVNALELDDSALYLCASSHGGLVTYNEQFFGPGTRLTVL.

The chain is built from TRBV10-3 and TRBJ1-5; 8 bases match TRBD1. Germline V gene data show CDR1 as ENHRY and CDR2 as SYGVKD. The CDR3 has 15 amino acids. V lost 4 bases and J lost 7; bases outside the gene matches: 9. CDR3 region: CAISGDFRGQQPQHF. The CDR3, as DNA: TGTGCCATCAGTGGGGATTTCAGGGGGCAACAGCCCCAGCATTTT.

The chain recombines TRBV5-1 with TRBJ1-1; TRBD1 might be the D (5 bases). Germline CDR1 is SGHRS and CDR2 is YFSETQ. The V gene lost 3 bases and the J gene lost 5 bases, with 14 bases spanning the gap. This CDR3 is 14 amino acids long. The CDR3 is CASSSGETVTEAFF. In nucleotides, the CDR3 is TGCGCCAGCAGCTCGGGGGAAACGGTGACTGAAGCTTTCTTT.

Only a few counts were recorded for this clone. This chain connects TRBV10-3 to TRBJ2-5; D uncertain. Near its end, the DNA agrees better with TRBJ2-7, so the J call may be wrong. This CDR3 comprises 15 residues. CDR1 ENHRY and CDR2 SYGVKD come from the germline V gene. In DNA, the CDR3 is TGTGCCATCAGTGAGTCATCCAGACGGTCCTACGAGCAGTACTTC. This gives the protein CAISESSRRSYEQYF.

There are a few counts of this clone. The rearrangement uses TRBV11-3 and TRBJ2-1; D uncertain. V was pared by 3 bases and J by 9 bases, with 6 bases between. Germline loops: CDR1 SGHNT, CDR2 YENEEA. The CDR3 runs to 11 residues. The CDR3 is CASSFGTEQFF. CDR3 in DNA: TGTGCCAGCAGCTTTGGTACTGAGCAGTTCTTC.

The chain is built from TRBV4-1 and TRBJ2-1; 11 bases match TRBD2. This CDR3 region has 20 residues. CDR1 is MGHRA and CDR2 is YSYEKL in the germline V gene. The ends lost 0 bases at V and 0 bases at J; junction bases unmatched: 10. Here the CDR3 DNA reads TGCGCCAGCAGCCAAGATCCGGGACTAGCGGTCTTCAGCTCCTACAATGAGCAGTTCTTC. This sequence encodes CASSQDPGLAVFSSYNEQFF.

The rearrangement joins TRBV19 to TRBJ2-5; D is ambiguous. Trimming shortened V by 1 base and J by 5 bases, and 14 bases separated the two germline ends. Germline values: CDR1 LNHDA, CDR2 SQIVND (reference sequence). The length of the CDR3 is 15 residues. The CDR3 DNA reads as TGTGCCAGTAGTATAGGGGTTCTGGGGTCCGAGACCCAGTACTTC. Protein: CASSIGVLGSETQYF.